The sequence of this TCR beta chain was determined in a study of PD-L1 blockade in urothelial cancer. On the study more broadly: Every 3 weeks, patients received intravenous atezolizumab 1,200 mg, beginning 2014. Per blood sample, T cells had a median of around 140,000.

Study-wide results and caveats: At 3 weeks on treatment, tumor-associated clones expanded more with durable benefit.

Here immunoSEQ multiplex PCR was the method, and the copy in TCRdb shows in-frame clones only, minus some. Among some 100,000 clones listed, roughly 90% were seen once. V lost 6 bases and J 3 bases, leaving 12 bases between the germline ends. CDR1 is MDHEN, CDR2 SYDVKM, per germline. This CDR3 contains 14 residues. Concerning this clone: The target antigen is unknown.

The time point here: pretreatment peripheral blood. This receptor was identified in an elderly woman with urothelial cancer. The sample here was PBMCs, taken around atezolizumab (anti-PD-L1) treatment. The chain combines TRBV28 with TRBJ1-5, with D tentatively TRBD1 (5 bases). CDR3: CASRQQGNNQPQHF. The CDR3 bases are TGTGCCAGCAGACAGCAGGGAAACAATCAGCCCCAGCATTTT.